This is a list of T cell receptor beta chains from one sample in a study of radiotherapy plus CTLA-4 blockade in lung cancer. The table came from immunoSEQ multiplex PCR; TCRdb's copy has only in-frame clones and leaves some out. The top ten clones hold about 6.6% of a sample with some 74,000 clones, approximately 80% of them seen once. Sequenced material: peripheral blood, taken from a patient treated with radiotherapy plus ipilimumab. Receptor source: a human donor with non-small cell lung cancer who had a complete response to radiotherapy plus ipilimumab. Each CDR3 is given with its conserved first and last residue. Clone size appears in some rows only: once, few, many, or a class for an expanded clone.

CDR3 protein: CASSISGRPADTQYF
clone size: -
J gene: TRBJ2-3
V gene: TRBV19

CDR3 protein: CASSLQRAETEAFF
clone size: few
J gene: TRBJ1-1
V gene: TRBV5-1

CDR3 protein: CASSQDGRGQPQHF
clone size: -
J gene: TRBJ1-5
V gene: TRBV4-1

CDR3 protein: CASSYNREAQPQHF
clone size: -
J gene: TRBJ1-5
V gene: TRBV6-6

CDR3 protein: CASRSVGESNYGYTF
clone size: -
J gene: TRBJ1-2
V gene: TRBV27

CDR3 protein: CASSLWTANQPQHF
clone size: -
J gene: TRBJ1-5
V gene: TRBV18

CDR3 protein: CASRSWSSGANVLTF
clone size: -
J gene: TRBJ2-6
V gene: TRBV27

CDR3 protein: CASSFALGAAETQYF
clone size: -
J gene: TRBJ2-5
V gene: TRBV7-2

CDR3 protein: CASSLVVSGRNNEQFF
clone size: -
J gene: TRBJ2-1
V gene: TRBV5-6

CDR3 protein: CASRFRGSGNTIYF
clone size: -
J gene: TRBJ1-3
V gene: TRBV6-1

CDR3 protein: CASSPSAFSGNTIYF
clone size: -
J gene: TRBJ1-3
V gene: TRBV18

CDR3 protein: CASSSQEAFF
clone size: -
J gene: TRBJ1-1
V gene: TRBV28

CDR3 protein: CASSYRTETNTGELFF
clone size: many
J gene: TRBJ2-2
V gene: TRBV6-5

CDR3 protein: CASSPPSRPPRETQYF
clone size: -
J gene: TRBJ2-5
V gene: TRBV18

CDR3 protein: CASNPLSGFGTGELFF
clone size: few
J gene: TRBJ2-2
V gene: TRBV5-1

CDR3 protein: CASSFQEDQPQHF
clone size: once
J gene: TRBJ1-5
V gene: TRBV27

CDR3 protein: CAVALDSLKAYGYTF
clone size: -
J gene: TRBJ1-2
V gene: TRBV10-3

CDR3 protein: CASSFRQGGDEQFF
clone size: -
J gene: TRBJ2-1
V gene: TRBV7-9

CDR3 protein: CATSRGMGLVDTQYF
clone size: -
J gene: TRBJ2-3
V gene: TRBV15

CDR3 protein: CASSPQALAGGHPGELFF
clone size: once
J gene: TRBJ2-2
V gene: TRBV18

CDR3 protein: CASIQYPNTEAFF
clone size: -
J gene: TRBJ1-1
V gene: TRBV19

CDR3 protein: CASSSGTGWMDTQYF
clone size: -
J gene: TRBJ2-3
V gene: TRBV10-1

CDR3 protein: CASSHSTGNTEAFF
clone size: -
J gene: TRBJ1-1
V gene: TRBV4-3

CDR3 protein: CASSEAGDRQFF
clone size: -
J gene: TRBJ2-1
V gene: TRBV6-1

CDR3 protein: CASSRGSLAEGEKLFF
clone size: few
J gene: TRBJ1-4
V gene: TRBV4-3

CDR3 protein: CAWSAQETQYF
clone size: -
J gene: TRBJ2-5
V gene: TRBV30

CDR3 protein: CASSLGPGTNYGYTF
clone size: few
J gene: TRBJ1-2
V gene: TRBV7-9

CDR3 protein: CASSIVQGDYGYTF
clone size: -
J gene: TRBJ1-2
V gene: TRBV19

CDR3 protein: CASSFGSNYGYTF
clone size: -
J gene: TRBJ1-2
V gene: TRBV28

CDR3 protein: CASSHRTGQATYEQYF
clone size: -
J gene: TRBJ2-7
V gene: TRBV4-1

CDR3 protein: CASSEWGPYRGGGYTF
clone size: -
J gene: TRBJ1-2
V gene: TRBV25-1

CDR3 protein: CASSRGTASTDTQYF
clone size: -
J gene: TRBJ2-3
V gene: TRBV6-5

CDR3 protein: CASSLVQTGNTIYF
clone size: -
J gene: TRBJ1-3
V gene: TRBV5-6

CDR3 protein: CASSPRWPNQETQYF
clone size: -
J gene: TRBJ2-5
V gene: TRBV13

CDR3 protein: CASSTGPTGHYSNQPQHF
clone size: -
J gene: TRBJ1-5
V gene: TRBV21-1

CDR3 protein: CASSPREVYGYTF
clone size: -
J gene: TRBJ1-2
V gene: TRBV27

CDR3 protein: CASSSSWGGIYNEQFF
clone size: -
J gene: TRBJ2-1
V gene: TRBV7-9

CDR3 protein: CSVVQGNEKLFF
clone size: -
J gene: TRBJ1-4
V gene: TRBV29-1

CDR3 protein: CASSHPDRGNYGYTF
clone size: -
J gene: TRBJ1-2
V gene: TRBV7-9

CDR3 protein: CASSLAGPQGPDTQYF
clone size: -
J gene: TRBJ2-3
V gene: TRBV5-1

CDR3 protein: CASSLTRLNSDTQYF
clone size: -
J gene: TRBJ2-3
V gene: TRBV5-6

CDR3 protein: CASSDSRNEQFF
clone size: -
J gene: TRBJ2-1
V gene: TRBV6-4

CDR3 protein: CATSRVGQDTEAFF
clone size: -
J gene: TRBJ1-1
V gene: TRBV15

CDR3 protein: CASSPRDRVSGANVLTF
clone size: -
J gene: TRBJ2-6
V gene: TRBV4-3

CDR3 protein: CAWSNAGTGGWEQYF
clone size: -
J gene: TRBJ2-7
V gene: TRBV30

CDR3 protein: CASGPPFGSETQYF
clone size: -
J gene: TRBJ2-5
V gene: TRBV12-5

CDR3 protein: CASSYSTGGKTGYTF
clone size: -
J gene: TRBJ1-2
V gene: TRBV6-5

CDR3 protein: CASSLVSGTGNEQFF
clone size: -
J gene: TRBJ2-1
V gene: TRBV27

CDR3 protein: CASSQPTGLNTGELFF
clone size: -
J gene: TRBJ2-2
V gene: TRBV5-4

CDR3 protein: CASSLSERTNTEAFF
clone size: -
J gene: TRBJ1-1
V gene: TRBV11-3

CDR3 protein: CASSQDGTVGELFF
clone size: -
J gene: TRBJ2-2
V gene: TRBV4-1

CDR3 protein: CASSADSRQETQYF
clone size: -
J gene: TRBJ2-5
V gene: TRBV9

CDR3 protein: CASSAMGLAPIKNIQYF
clone size: -
J gene: TRBJ2-4
V gene: TRBV5-1

CDR3 protein: CASSPSGGSNQPQHF
clone size: -
J gene: TRBJ1-5
V gene: TRBV18

CDR3 protein: CASSYSRTVSGTQYF
clone size: -
J gene: TRBJ2-5
V gene: TRBV6-5

CDR3 protein: CASSFLASNEQFF
clone size: -
J gene: TRBJ2-1
V gene: TRBV5-1

CDR3 protein: CASSVRGKSTDTQYF
clone size: -
J gene: TRBJ2-3
V gene: TRBV9

CDR3 protein: CASKGLVNTGELFF
clone size: -
J gene: TRBJ2-2
V gene: TRBV7-2

CDR3 protein: CASSLNPTSANYGYTF
clone size: -
J gene: TRBJ1-2
V gene: TRBV4-1

CDR3 protein: CASKEERGDPQHF
clone size: -
J gene: TRBJ1-5
V gene: TRBV5-1